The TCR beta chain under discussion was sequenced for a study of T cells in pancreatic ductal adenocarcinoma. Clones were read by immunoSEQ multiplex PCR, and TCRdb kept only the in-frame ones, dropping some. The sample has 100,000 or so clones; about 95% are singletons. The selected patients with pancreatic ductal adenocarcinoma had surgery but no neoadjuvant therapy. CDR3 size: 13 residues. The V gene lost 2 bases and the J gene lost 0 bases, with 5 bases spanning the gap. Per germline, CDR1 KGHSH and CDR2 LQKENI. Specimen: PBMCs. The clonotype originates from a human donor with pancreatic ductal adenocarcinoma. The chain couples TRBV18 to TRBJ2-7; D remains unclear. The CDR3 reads CASSPRSSYEQYF. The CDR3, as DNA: TGTGCCAGCTCACCAAGGAGCTCCTACGAGCAGTACTTC.